This TCR beta chain was retrieved from a study of regulatory T cells in long-lasting Graves disease. Specified time point: persistent/refractory GD, antithyroid drugs over 5 years with positive TRAb. Extracted PBMC RNA gave rise to the TCR library. Construction of TCR beta libraries relied on iRepertoire HTBI primers and on Arm-PCR targeting CDR3 regions. Using its own MiXCR run on the multiplex PCR reads, TCRdb lists one record per CDR3 protein. This table holds 300,000 to 350,000 distinct CDR3 sequences, roughly 21% found once. This clonotype was counted many times. In germline, CDR1 is MDHEN, CDR2 SYDVKM. There are 16 residues in the CDR3. V lost 3 bases to trimming and J lost 0 bases, with 12 bases between them.

The clonotype comes from a female donor with Graves disease. V usage is TRBV28 and J usage is TRBJ1-5, with TRBD1 as a possible D gene (5 bases). This material consisted of peripheral blood mononuclear cells (PBMCs), taken when the disease was refractory, from a patient treated with antithyroid drugs. The CDR3 sequence: CASSLWEGDSNQPQHF. In nucleotides, the CDR3 is TGTGCCAGCAGTTTGTGGGAAGGGGATAGCAATCAGCCCCAGCATTTT.